This T cell receptor (beta chain) derives from a study of blood T cell repertoires in COVID-19. Here immunoSEQ multiplex PCR was the method, and the copy in TCRdb shows in-frame clones only, minus some. The sample carries a few hundred thousand clones, over 80% recorded once. The CDR3 covers 13 residues. V was pared by 5 bases and J by 4 bases, with 0 bases of the junction left unmatched. CDR1 is SGHRS and CDR2 is YFSETQ in the germline V gene. The material sequenced was PBMCs or T cells enriched from blood (not recorded which). V and J are TRBV5-1 and TRBJ1-6, with 7 bases fitting TRBD1. This TCR was sampled from a woman in her thirties or forties who had been exposed to COVID-19. The CDR3 sequence: CASRGQYNSPLHF. DNA for the CDR3: TGCGCCAGCAGGGGACAGTATAATTCACCCCTCCACTTT.